This TCR beta chain was captured in a study of Graves' ophthalmopathy and Graves' hyperthyroidism. Germline V gives CDR1 SGHTA, CDR2 FQGNSA. CDR3 length: 19 residues. After removal of 6 bases from V and 5 bases from J, the junction contained 18 bases not matched to a gene. Findings and limits, study-wide: Researchers report that a 13-signature model separated ophthalmopathy from stable hyperthyroidism, posting roughly 90% sensitivity and about 80% specificity.

This clonotype appeared many times. Antigen unknown. RNA transcripts were the source from which TCR beta CDR3 regions were amplified. An initial RT-PCR round employing HTBI primers preceded a second-round multiplex PCR. One entry per CDR3 protein, called by TCRdb with MiXCR from the multiplex PCR reads. Counted here are fewer than 350,000 distinct CDR3 sequences, 17% occurring once; the ten biggest clones make up approximately 13%. The clonotype originates from an adult man with Graves' ophthalmopathy. The sequenced material came from peripheral blood. The V and J genes are TRBV7-2 and TRBJ2-7, with 14 bases fitting TRBD2. The CDR3 DNA follows: TGTGCCAGCAGACAATACAGGGGACTAGCGGGAGCTTACGGTAACGAGCAGTACTTC. Its protein is CASRQYRGLAGAYGNEQYF.